The 14 T cell receptor beta chains given below trace back to one sample, sequenced in a study of molecular identifiers for immune sequencing clone quantification. TCRdb redid the calling of the PCR reads with MiXCR, one entry per CDR3 protein. In the table there are a few hundred thousand distinct CDR3 sequences, 20% to 25% of which are singletons. What was sequenced was naive CD8+ T cells from blood, with Jurkat cell RNA spiked in. Subset: FACS-sorted CD8+CD4-CCR7+CD45RA+ naive T cells. The source is a human donor in good health. Some libraries in this study had Jurkat cell RNA spiked in.

Only one count was recorded for this clonotype. The CDR3 ends on some other residue instead of the conserved phenylalanine or tryptophan, so this is likely a read error. The chain has TRBV27 and TRBJ1-1, with a tentative D call TRBD1 (5 bases). V lost 5 bases, J lost 4 bases, and 11 bases lay in between. CDR1 and CDR2 from the germline V gene are MNHEY and SMNVEV (reference sequence). This CDR3 comprises 13 residues. The CDR3 DNA reads TGTGCCAGCAGTGATCAGGGAGGCACTGAAGCTTTCTCT. Amino acid sequence: CASSDQGGTEAFS.

Comment on this clonotype: One base away lies a much larger clone, so this may be a sequencing read error. The chain employs TRBV7-7 and TRBJ2-3; possibly TRBD2 for D (6 bases). Looked up from germline, CDR1 is SSHAT and CDR2 is FNYEAQ (reference sequence). The CDR3 sequence is 14 residues long. CDR3: CASSLGGVRDTQYF. DNA of the CDR3: TGTGCTAGCAGCTTAGGCGGGGTGCGAGATACGCAGTATTTT.

V gene TRBV27 combines with J gene TRBJ2-2; possibly TRBD2 for D (6 bases). The CDR3 has 15 residues. Per the germline V gene, CDR1 is MNHEY and CDR2 is SMNVEV (reference sequence). V was shortened by 3 bases and J by 2 bases, with 10 bases between the two germline ends. CDR3 sequence reads: CASSFGSVNTGELFF. The DNA for the CDR3 is TGTGCCAGCAGTTTCGGGAGCGTTAACACCGGGGAGCTGTTTTTT.

Remarks on this clonotype: At one end the junction does not follow the germline gene, possibly because of a read error. The V gene is TRBV19, the J gene TRBJ2-1; D ambiguous. This CDR3 contains 13 residues. Germline loops: CDR1 LNHDA, CDR2 SQIVND (reference sequence). CDR3 DNA sequence: TGTGTCAGTAGTACCTCCTTGCTGAATGAGCAGTTCTTC. It codes for CVSSTSLLNEQFF.

V usage is TRBV9 and J usage is TRBJ1-1, with D possibly TRBD1 on 6 matching bases. The CDR3 loop spans 15 amino acids. V dropped 0 bases and J dropped 1 base, with 10 bases sitting between them. CDR1 is SGDLS and CDR2 is YYNGEE in the germline V gene. The CDR3 DNA reads as TGTGCCAGCAGCGTAGGGACAGCCTCGAACACTGAAGCTTTCTTT. This gives the protein CASSVGTASNTEAFF.

This clonotype was picked up many times. This rearrangement joins TRBV7-6 to TRBJ2-1; D may be TRBD2 (6 bases). Germline CDR1 SGHVS, CDR2 FNYEAQ. V lost 5 bases and J lost 3, with 8 bases in between. CDR3 length: 13 residues. CDR3 sequence reads: CASSPGSYNEQFF. Here the CDR3 DNA reads TGTGCCAGCAGCCCCGGGAGCTACAATGAGCAGTTCTTC.

In its sample, this clonotype was seen many times. The genes are TRBV4-3 and TRBJ2-7, with D maybe TRBD2 (5 bases). The germline CDR1 and CDR2 sequences are LGHNA and YSLEER. The CDR3 is 15 residues long. The V end lost 4 bases, the J end lost 1 base, and 14 bases lay between the germline ends. The CDR3 loop is CASSPGEGGSYEQYF. The DNA of the CDR3 is TGCGCCAGCAGCCCAGGTGAGGGTGGTTCCTACGAGCAGTACTTC.

V and J are TRBV4-3 and TRBJ1-5; 7 bases are a match to TRBD1. The V and J ends lost 2 bases and 2 bases, in that order; junction bases with no gene match: 3. The CDR3 is 15 amino acids. Germline assignment: CDR1 LGHNA and CDR2 YSLEER. CDR3 nucleotide sequence: TGCGCCAGCAGCCAATACAGGGGTGGCAATCAGCCCCAGCATTTT. Amino acids: CASSQYRGGNQPQHF.

This clonotype was seen ten or more times. The chain uses TRBV12-3 or TRBV12-4 and TRBJ2-3, with D hard to call. The V end lost 9 bases, the J end lost 2 bases, and 12 bases lay between the germline ends. The CDR3 contains 13 residues. The CDR3 DNA reads TGTGCCAGTTCATTAAGCCCCACAGATACGCAGTATTTT. It encodes CASSLSPTDTQYF.

Remarks on this clonotype: One junction end does not reproduce the germline sequence, and a read error may be involved. The chain employs TRBV6-2 or TRBV6-3 and TRBJ2-3; TRBD2 matches at 12 bases. There are 16 residues in the CDR3. Germline CDR1 reads MNHEY; CDR2 reads SVGEGT. CDR3 bases: TGTGCCAGCAGCCGGACTAGCGGGGCCGGTGGAGATGCGCAGTATTTT. This gives the protein CASSRTSGAGGDAQYF.

This clonotype occurred many times. V gene TRBV29-1 combines with J gene TRBJ2-7, with unresolved D. CDR3 length equals 14 residues. Germline V gene lookup returns CDR1 SQVTM and CDR2 ANQGSEA. Trimming removed 2 bases from V and 1 base from J, with 12 bases in between. The CDR3 sequence: CSVELESYSYEQYF. In nucleotides, the CDR3 is TGCAGCGTTGAATTGGAGTCGTATTCCTACGAGCAGTACTTC.

This clonotype was seen many times. V gene TRBV6-2 or TRBV6-3 combines with J gene TRBJ1-5; D not certain. Trimming cost V 6 bases and J 4 bases, with 13 bases left between them. In germline, CDR1 is MNHEY, CDR2 SVGEGT. The length of the CDR3 is 14 residues. CDR3 amino acids: CASRVSDQNQPQHF. CDR3 nucleotides: TGTGCCAGCAGGGTCTCGGATCAAAATCAGCCCCAGCATTTT.

This clonotype occurred a few times. CDR3 in amino acids: CASSYKGQWSYGYTF. DNA of the CDR3: TGTGCCAGCAGTTACAAGGGACAGTGGAGCTATGGCTACACCTTC. The genes are TRBV6-5 and TRBJ1-2; TRBD1 matches 7 bases. The CDR3 consists of 15 residues. Germline CDR1 and CDR2: MNHEY and SVGAGI. Trimming cost V 2 bases and J 4 bases; bases outside gene matches: 7.

This clonotype appeared many times. The genes are TRBV9 and TRBJ2-7; TRBD2 matches 8 bases. CDR3 size: 15 residues. The V segment lost 0 bases and the J segment 4 bases; nucleotides outside the gene matches: 6. Germline CDR1 SGDLS, CDR2 YYNGEE. The CDR3 sequence is CASSVEGGGLYEQYF. The CDR3 DNA is TGTGCCAGCAGCGTAGAGGGCGGGGGGCTGTACGAGCAGTACTTC.